This T cell receptor (beta chain) was identified in a study of TIL therapy for anti-PD-1-resistant metastatic lung cancer. This was the immunoSEQ v3 assay. Using immunoSEQ multiplex PCR, the repertoire was profiled, and TCRdb retains in-frame clones only, with some absent. The sample records some 90,000 clones, under 70% being singletons. Germline V gene lookup returns CDR1 SGHDT and CDR2 YYEEEE. V was pared by 0 bases and J by 10 bases, with 14 bases between. CDR3 length equals 14 residues. Time point denoted: pre-treatment sample, taken before nivolumab and TIL therapy. The tumor samples were excised metastases, mostly pleural nodules or supraclavicular lymph nodes.

This receptor was identified in a person aged 25 to 80 with non-small cell lung cancer. The specimen was tumor tissue, collected at baseline. The J gene is TRBJ2-1, the V gene TRBV5-6; D not certain. CDR3 protein: CASSLVVGLLEQFF. Written as DNA, the CDR3 is TGTGCCAGCAGCTTGGTTGTAGGGCTATTGGAGCAGTTCTTC.